One TCR beta chain is described in this entry. No antigen is known for it. TCRdb's copy holds only in-frame clones and misses some; the assay was immunoSEQ multiplex PCR. The profile shows about 110,000 clones, roughly 90% of them singletons. This CDR3 contains 14 residues. Germline loops: CDR1 SGDLS, CDR2 YYNGEE. The junction had 5 bases not matched to a gene; V was cut back by 5 bases and J by 2 bases. These data belong to a study of CD4+ T cells in melanoma. The study's findings and limits: In melanoma, neoantigen-specific CD4+ T cells reportedly differed in differentiation state. CD8+ T cell, macrophage and B cell function reportedly correlated with neoantigen-specific CD4+ T cells.

Sequences were obtained from peripheral blood. The source is a human donor with melanoma. This chain joins TRBV9 and TRBJ2-3, with 7 bases identical to TRBD2. Here the CDR3 DNA reads TGTGCCAGCAGTAAGCGGGGCGACACAGATACGCAGTATTTT. Its protein product is CASSKRGDTDTQYF.